The T cell receptor (beta chain) described here comes from a study of tissue T cells after allogeneic stem cell transplantation. Repertoires were generated with immunoSEQ multiplex PCR, while TCRdb's copy carries only in-frame clones and drops some. This sample has about 5,600 clones, with around 62% found just once. The CDR3 is 22 amino acids. In germline, CDR1 is LGHNA, CDR2 YSLEER. With 6 bases clipped from V and 0 bases from J, the junction kept 18 bases outside the gene matches. This TCR came from a woman between 18 and 50 years old with breast cancer. V is TRBV4-3 and J is TRBJ2-6; 12 bases are a match to TRBD2. Specimen: duodenum tissue, collected at autopsy. DNA of the CDR3: TGCGCCAGCAGTACAAGGCTCTCCTCCCCTAGCGGGGGGGCCTCTGGGGCCAACGTCCTGACTTTC. Translating gives CASSTRLSSPSGGASGANVLTF.